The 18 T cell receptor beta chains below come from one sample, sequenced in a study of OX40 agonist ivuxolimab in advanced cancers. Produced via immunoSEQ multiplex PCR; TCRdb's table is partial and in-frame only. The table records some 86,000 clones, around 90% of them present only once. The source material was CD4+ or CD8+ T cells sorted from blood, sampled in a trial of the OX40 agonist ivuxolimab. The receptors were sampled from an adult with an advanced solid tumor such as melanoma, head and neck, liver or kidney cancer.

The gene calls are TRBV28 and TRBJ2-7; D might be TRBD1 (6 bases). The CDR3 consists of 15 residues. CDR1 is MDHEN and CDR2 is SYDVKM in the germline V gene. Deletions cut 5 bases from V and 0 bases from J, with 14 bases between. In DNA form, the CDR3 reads TGTGCCAGCAGTCCACAACAGGGTAGCTCCTACGAGCAGTACGTC. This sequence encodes CASSPQQGSSYEQYV.

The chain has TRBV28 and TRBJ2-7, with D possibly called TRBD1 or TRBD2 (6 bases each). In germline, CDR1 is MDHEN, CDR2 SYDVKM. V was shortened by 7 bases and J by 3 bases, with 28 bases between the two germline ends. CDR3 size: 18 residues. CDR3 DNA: TGTGCCAGCATCGCGGGACACCCAAGAACACAACGTCTCTACGAGCAGTACGTC. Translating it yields CASIAGHPRTQRLYEQYV.

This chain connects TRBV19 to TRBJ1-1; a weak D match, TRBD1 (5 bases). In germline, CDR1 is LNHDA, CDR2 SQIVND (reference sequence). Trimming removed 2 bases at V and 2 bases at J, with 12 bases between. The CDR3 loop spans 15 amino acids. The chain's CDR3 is CASSITWTSNTEAFF. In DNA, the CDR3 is TGTGCCAGTAGTATAACCTGGACATCTAACACTGAAGCTTTCTTT.

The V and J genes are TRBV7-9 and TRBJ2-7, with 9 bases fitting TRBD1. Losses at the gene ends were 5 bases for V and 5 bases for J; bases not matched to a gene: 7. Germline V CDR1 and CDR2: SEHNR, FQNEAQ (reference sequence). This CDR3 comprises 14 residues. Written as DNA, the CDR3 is TGTGCCAGCAGCCCGGGACAGGGAATGAACGAGCAGTACTTC. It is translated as CASSPGQGMNEQYF.

CDR3 loop: CASSPPGAGGPVYEQYF. CDR3 bases: TGTGCCAGCTCACCACCGGGAGCGGGGGGGCCCGTCTACGAGCAGTACTTC. V is TRBV18 and J is TRBJ2-7, with 10 bases fitting TRBD2. Trimming at V came to 0 bases and at J to 3 bases, leaving 8 bases not matched to a gene. Germline V gene data show CDR1 as KGHSH and CDR2 as LQKENI. There are 17 residues in the CDR3.

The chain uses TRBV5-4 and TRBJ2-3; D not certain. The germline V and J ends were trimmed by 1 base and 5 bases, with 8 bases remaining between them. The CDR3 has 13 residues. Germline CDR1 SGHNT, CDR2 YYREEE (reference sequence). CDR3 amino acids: CASSLSSGDTQYF. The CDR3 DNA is TGTGCCAGCAGCTTGTCATCGGGAGATACGCAGTATTTT.

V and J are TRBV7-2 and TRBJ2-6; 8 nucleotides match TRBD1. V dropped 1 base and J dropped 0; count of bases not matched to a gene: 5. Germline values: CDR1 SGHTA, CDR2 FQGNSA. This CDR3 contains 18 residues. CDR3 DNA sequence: TGTGCCAGCAGCTTAGGGGACAGGTTTTTCTCTGGGGCCAACGTCCTGACTTTC. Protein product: CASSLGDRFFSGANVLTF.

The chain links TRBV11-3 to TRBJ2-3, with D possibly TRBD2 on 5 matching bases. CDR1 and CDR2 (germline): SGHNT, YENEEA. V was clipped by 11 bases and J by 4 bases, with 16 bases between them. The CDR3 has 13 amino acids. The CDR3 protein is CASGDGMADTQYF. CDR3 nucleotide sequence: TGTGCCTCAGGAGACGGGATGGCAGATACGCAGTATTTT.

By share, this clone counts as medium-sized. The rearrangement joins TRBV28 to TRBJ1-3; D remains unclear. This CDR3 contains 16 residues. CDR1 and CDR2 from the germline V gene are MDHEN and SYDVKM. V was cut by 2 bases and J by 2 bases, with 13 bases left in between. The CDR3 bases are TGTGCCAGCAGTTTAAAACCCGGACGGACTGGAAACACCATATATTTT. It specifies CASSLKPGRTGNTIYF. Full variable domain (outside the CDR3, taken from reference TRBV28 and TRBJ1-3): DVKVTQSSRYLVKRTGEKVFLECVQDMDHENMFWYRQDPGLGLRLIYFSYDVKMKEKGDIPEGYSVSREKKERFSLILESASTNQTSMYLCASSLKPGRTGNTIYFGEGSWLTVV.

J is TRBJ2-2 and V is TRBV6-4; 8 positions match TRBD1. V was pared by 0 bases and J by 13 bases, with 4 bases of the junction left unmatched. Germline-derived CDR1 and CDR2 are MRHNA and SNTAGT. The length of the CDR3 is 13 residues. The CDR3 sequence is CASSDSGQGGLFF. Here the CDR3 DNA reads TGTGCCAGCAGTGACTCCGGACAGGGAGGGCTGTTTTTT.

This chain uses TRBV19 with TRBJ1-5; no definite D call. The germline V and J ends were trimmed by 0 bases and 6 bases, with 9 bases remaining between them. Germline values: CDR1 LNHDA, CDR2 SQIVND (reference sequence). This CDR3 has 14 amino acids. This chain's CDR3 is CASSIEGSGQPQHF. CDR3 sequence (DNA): TGTGCCAGTAGTATAGAAGGGTCGGGTCAGCCCCAGCATTTT.

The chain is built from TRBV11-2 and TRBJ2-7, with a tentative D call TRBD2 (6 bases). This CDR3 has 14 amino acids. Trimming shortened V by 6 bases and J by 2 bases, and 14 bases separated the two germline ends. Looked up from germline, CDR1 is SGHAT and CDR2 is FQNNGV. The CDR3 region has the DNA TGTGCCAGCAGTTTGGGCGGGGAACCCTACGAGCAGTACTTC. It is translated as CASSLGGEPYEQYF.

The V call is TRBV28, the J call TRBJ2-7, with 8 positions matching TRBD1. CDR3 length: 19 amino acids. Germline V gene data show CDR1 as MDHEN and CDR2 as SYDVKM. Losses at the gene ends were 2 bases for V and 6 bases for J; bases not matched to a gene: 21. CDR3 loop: CASSLGASWLTGAISEQYF. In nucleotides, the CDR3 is TGTGCCAGCAGTTTAGGGGCTTCTTGGCTGACAGGGGCGATCTCCGAGCAGTACTTC.

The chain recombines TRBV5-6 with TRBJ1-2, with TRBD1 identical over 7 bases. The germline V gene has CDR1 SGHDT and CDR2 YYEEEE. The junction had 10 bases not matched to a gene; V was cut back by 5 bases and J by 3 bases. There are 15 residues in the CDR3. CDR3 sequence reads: CASSPFDRDDYGYTF. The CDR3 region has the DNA TGTGCCAGCAGTCCCTTTGACAGGGATGACTATGGCTACACCTTC.

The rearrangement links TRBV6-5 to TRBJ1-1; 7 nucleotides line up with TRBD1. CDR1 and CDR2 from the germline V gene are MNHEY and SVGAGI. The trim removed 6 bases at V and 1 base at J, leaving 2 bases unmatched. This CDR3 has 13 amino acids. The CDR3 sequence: CASRTGWNTEAFF. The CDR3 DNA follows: TGTGCCAGCAGGACAGGGTGGAACACTGAAGCTTTCTTT.

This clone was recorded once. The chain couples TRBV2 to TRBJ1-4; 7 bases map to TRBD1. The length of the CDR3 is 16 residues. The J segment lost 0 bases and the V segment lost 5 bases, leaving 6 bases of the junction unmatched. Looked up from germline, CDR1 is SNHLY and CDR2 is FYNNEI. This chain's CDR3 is CASSKQGSSTNEKLFF. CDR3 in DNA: TGTGCCAGCAGTAAACAGGGGTCCTCAACTAATGAAAAACTGTTTTTT.

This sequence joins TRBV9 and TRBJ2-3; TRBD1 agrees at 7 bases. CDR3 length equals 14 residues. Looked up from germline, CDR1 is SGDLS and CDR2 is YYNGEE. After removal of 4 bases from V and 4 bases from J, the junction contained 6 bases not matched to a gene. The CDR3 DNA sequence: TGTGCCAGCAGCCCCGGGACAGTCGCAGATACGCAGTATTTT. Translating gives CASSPGTVADTQYF.

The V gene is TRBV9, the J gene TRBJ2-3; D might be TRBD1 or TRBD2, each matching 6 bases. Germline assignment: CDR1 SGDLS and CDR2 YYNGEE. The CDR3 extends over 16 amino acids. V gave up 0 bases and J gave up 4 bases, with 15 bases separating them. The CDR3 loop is CASSVGWGAIADTQYF. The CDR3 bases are TGTGCCAGCAGCGTAGGGTGGGGGGCCATCGCAGATACGCAGTATTTT.